This T cell receptor (beta chain) was profiled in a study of blood T cell repertoires in COVID-19. Trimming removed 6 bases from V and 7 bases from J; junction bases left unmatched: 6. This CDR3 is 13 amino acids long. CDR1 MNHEY and CDR2 SVGAGI come from the germline V gene. Study processing details: Estimated nucleated cell counts came from reference gene primer amplification. Clones were read by immunoSEQ multiplex PCR, and TCRdb kept only the in-frame ones, dropping some. V and J calls and clone size come straight from that table; D and trimming were deduced from the DNA. The sample includes roughly 500,000 clones, around 87% seen only once; the top ten take about 2%.

Material: PBMCs or T cells enriched from blood (not recorded which). The chain links TRBV6-5 to TRBJ2-7; 10 nucleotides match TRBD1. This TCR was recovered from a woman aged 40 to 50 who had recovered from COVID-19. CDR3 DNA sequence: TGTGCCAGCAGGGACAGGGGGACAGGGGAGCAGTACTTC. Its protein is CASRDRGTGEQYF.